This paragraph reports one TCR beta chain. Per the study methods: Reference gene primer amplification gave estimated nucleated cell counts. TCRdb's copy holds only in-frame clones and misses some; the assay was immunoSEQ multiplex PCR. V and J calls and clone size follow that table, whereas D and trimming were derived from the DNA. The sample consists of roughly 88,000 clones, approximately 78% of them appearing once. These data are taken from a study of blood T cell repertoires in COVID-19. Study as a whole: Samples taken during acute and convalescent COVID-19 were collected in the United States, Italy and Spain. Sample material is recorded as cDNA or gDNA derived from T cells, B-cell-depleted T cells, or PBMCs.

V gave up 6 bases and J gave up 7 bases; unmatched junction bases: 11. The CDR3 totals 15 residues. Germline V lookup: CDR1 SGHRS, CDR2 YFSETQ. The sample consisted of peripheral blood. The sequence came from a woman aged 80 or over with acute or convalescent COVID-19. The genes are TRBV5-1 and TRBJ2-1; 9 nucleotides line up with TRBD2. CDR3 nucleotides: TGCGCCAGCACGCGCGGGGCTAGCGGGAAGAATGAGCAGTTCTTC. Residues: CASTRGASGKNEQFF.